The 6 T cell receptor beta chains listed next were all sequenced from one sample in a study of T cells in Graves' hyperthyroidism and ophthalmopathy. What was amplified from RNA transcripts were TCR beta CDR3 regions. A first-round RT-PCR of the TCR CDR3 used the HTBI primer set. TCRdb used MiXCR to reprocess the multiplex PCR reads, holding one entry per CDR3 protein. This table holds hundreds of thousands of distinct CDR3 sequences, approximately 15% found once. Sequencing was carried out using blood. The receptors come from a woman aged 25 to 39 with Graves' hyperthyroidism.

This clonotype was recorded at least ten times. The CDR3 nucleotides read TGTGCCAGCAGCGCTAGGGGGGAGACCCAGTACTTC. Protein sequence: CASSARGETQYF. The rearrangement joins TRBV7-2 to TRBJ2-5; TRBD1 might be the D (6 bases). The length of the CDR3 is 12 residues. Deletions cut 5 bases from V and 5 bases from J, with 9 bases between. CDR1 is SGHTA and CDR2 is FQGNSA in the germline V gene.

This CDR3 reads CASSLEAGPMGDTQYF. CDR3 in DNA: TGTGCCAGCAGCTTAGAAGCGGGACCGATGGGGGATACGCAGTATTTT. The chain couples TRBV7-9 to TRBJ2-3, with TRBD2 identical over 7 bases. Germline V gene lookup returns CDR1 SEHNR and CDR2 FQNEAQ (reference sequence). The CDR3 runs 16 residues. V shed 1 base, J shed 6 bases, and the junction held 10 bases outside the gene matches. The complete variable domain, with remaining parts taken from reference TRBV7-9 and TRBJ2-3, reads DTGVSQNPRHKITKRGQNVTFRCDPISEHNRLYWYRQTLGQGPEFLTYFQNEAQLEKSRLLSDRFSAERPKGSFSTLEIQRTEQGDSAMYLCASSLEAGPMGDTQYFGPGTRLTVL.

Worth noting for this clonotype: A read error is possible here, since a much larger clone lies one base away. The conserved closing phenylalanine or tryptophan is absent in this CDR3, likely reflecting a read error. The chain couples TRBV7-3 to TRBJ2-3; 7 nucleotides agree with TRBD1. Germline CDR1 SGHTA, CDR2 FQGTGA. The CDR3 is made up of 15 amino acids. V lost 5 bases to trimming and J lost 5 bases; unmatched junction nucleotides: 10. The DNA for the CDR3 is TGTGCCAGCAGCCCGAGGGGGCGCTTGGTAGATACGCAGTATGTT. Translated: CASSPRGRLVDTQYV.

This clonotype was found many times. The V call is TRBV28, the J call TRBJ2-7, with 12 bases aligning to TRBD2. The CDR3 loop spans 17 amino acids. The germline CDR1 and CDR2 sequences are MDHEN and SYDVKM. J lost 9 bases, V lost 5 bases, and 17 bases had no gene match. In DNA form, the CDR3 reads TGTGCCAGCAGTAGTCCTGGACTAGCGGGAAGAGGTTTAATGCAGTACTTC. Protein sequence: CASSSPGLAGRGLMQYF.

This clonotype has at least ten counts. V and J are TRBV28 and TRBJ2-1; 10 bases fit TRBD2. Germline V gives CDR1 MDHEN, CDR2 SYDVKM. The CDR3 loop spans 14 amino acids. J gave up 8 bases and V 8 bases, and 9 bases lay outside the gene matches. CDR3 in amino acids: CASHSGRSRHEQFF. The DNA for the CDR3 is TGTGCCAGCCATAGCGGGAGGAGTAGGCATGAGCAGTTCTTC.

To note about this clonotype: This may come from a read error, since a much larger clone is one base off. The genes are TRBV2 and TRBJ2-7; the match to TRBD2 covers 11 bases. In germline, CDR1 is SNHLY, CDR2 FYNNEI. The CDR3 loop spans 16 amino acids. CDR3 region: CGSSEPSGRFDYEQYF. The DNA for the CDR3 is TGTGGCAGCAGTGAACCTAGCGGGAGGTTCGACTACGAGCAGTACTTC.